This entry features one T cell receptor (beta chain) sequence. The V end lost 5 bases, the J end lost 6 bases, and 13 bases lay between the germline ends. This CDR3 comprises 14 residues. Looked up from germline, CDR1 is WSHSY and CDR2 is SAAADI. Generated by immunoSEQ multiplex PCR, the TCRdb table keeps only in-frame clones and is missing some. This sample has approximately 440,000 clones, with 75% to 80% found just once. This sample was taken from a study of shared clonotypes between healthy human individuals. The sequenced sample consisted of PBMCs. J is TRBJ2-2 and V is TRBV10-2; the D gene is possibly TRBD2 (5 bases). The origin of this receptor is a woman in her thirties or forties in good health. Some clones in this sample may be carry-over from other donors' samples. The CDR3 DNA reads TGCGCCAGCAGTCCTTCCAGCGGATCCGGGGAGCTGTTTTTT. It encodes CASSPSSGSGELFF.